The clone carrying this TCR beta chain is a singleton in its sample. Germline values: CDR1 GTSNPN, CDR2 SVGIG (reference sequence). CDR3 size: 15 residues. V gave up 0 bases and J gave up 1 base, with 12 bases separating them. The data are from a study of control samples from healthy donors and cancer patients. Assay used: immunoSEQ multiplex PCR; TCRdb lists only in-frame clones, some missing. The sample yields roughly 130,000 clones, about 93% seen once. The receptor comes from a man aged 50 to 60 with head and neck cancer. Sequencing was carried out using PBMCs. The chain carries TRBV30 and TRBJ1-1, with D tentatively TRBD1 (5 bases). The CDR3 coding sequence is TGTGCCTGGAGTGTACTCGGGGCCCCGAACACTGAAGCTTTCTTT. Protein product: CAWSVLGAPNTEAFF.